This T cell receptor (beta chain) was sequenced for a study of cytotoxic CD8 clonotypes in ibrutinib-treated CLL (dated by TCRdb to the early 2020s). With respect to the entire study: In this cohort, around 15 patients were treatment-naive and approximately 10 were relapsed/refractory, while 17 to 18 had unmutated IGHV. All remission and progressive disease samples were collected while patients were still receiving ibrutinib. Of the roughly 90 people in the trial, about 25 had longitudinal samples available. On average, each sample had some 260,000 productive templates and tens of thousands of productive rearrangements. Partial responses were observed in approximately 24 patients and complete responses in 2; after a median follow-up of 68 months, remission was maintained in roughly 14 patients and progression was observed in approximately 12. Cryopreserved peripheral blood mononuclear cells were obtained prior to treatment, at the time of response, and at either disease progression or sustained remission. The response samples were drawn at a median of 12 months into treatment, with a range of about 6 to 40 months.

Around 2 micrograms of genomic DNA were extracted from cryopreserved PBMCs for TCR beta library preparation. Longitudinal blood samples from CLL patients on ibrutinib monotherapy were analyzed using high-throughput TCR beta sequencing. The patients took part in an open-label, single-center phase 2 trial of ibrutinib monotherapy. Points the paper makes about the study in general: Public clonotypes were found to be uncommon and were observed to contract or remain stable during treatment; the increase in clonality was shown to reflect expansion of private clonotypes at ibrutinib response. Sampling times were not matched between sustained-remission and progressing patients, and lymph node repertoires were not studied. Clonality increased at ibrutinib response, stayed stable in sustained remission, and fell back toward baseline at progression. Baseline clonality was found to be higher than that of age-matched healthy donors and was strongly correlated with circulating CD8+ T-cell counts.

This clone was seen more than once but under ten times. The target of this receptor is not known. No clone much larger than this one lies a single base away; base qualities are absent. CDR3 length: 11 amino acids, cysteine to phenylalanine. The only DNA kept is the CDR3, 33 bases in frame from the first base. Trimming costs V 1 base and J 6 bases, and their ends lie 4 bases apart. From the germline V gene, CDR1 is SGHRS and CDR2 is YFSETQ. The goal of deep resolution MiSeq sequencing was a depth between 1 in 1 million and 1 in 200,000 T cells, and coverage averaged 10x per clonotype. The immunoSEQ hsTCRB Kit was used to generate TCR beta libraries. In the paper's pipeline: ImmunoSEQ Data Assistant and ImmunoSEQ Analyzer were used for data analysis, and V, D and J genes were assigned according to IMGT definitions. Clonality was computed as one minus normalized Shannon entropy of productive rearrangement frequencies, ranging from 0 to 1. Only overrepresented clonotypes making up at least 0.05% of each patient's repertoire were included in the public clonotype analysis. Repertoires from approximately 12 age-matched healthy donors in immuneACCESS were used as clonality controls. TCRdb mirrors the immuneACCESS table, restricted to in-frame sequences. Some clones are absent from its copies; in checked studies, under half trace to an unresolved V gene, and the reason for the others is unknown. V, J and clone size reflect that table, while D and trimming were determined from the DNA. This sample has roughly 330,000 clones in its table, and about 61% of those were observed once. Of the sample, around 6.3% falls within the top ten clones.

This receptor was taken from a human donor with chronic lymphocytic leukemia. The chain links TRBV5-1 with TRBJ1-2; the D gene remains uncertain. Sequencing was performed on PBMCs, taken after 36 months of ibrutinib treatment. CDR3 reads: CASSLRDGYTF. In nucleotides, the sequence is TGCGCCAGCAGCTTGCGGGATGGCTACACCTTC.